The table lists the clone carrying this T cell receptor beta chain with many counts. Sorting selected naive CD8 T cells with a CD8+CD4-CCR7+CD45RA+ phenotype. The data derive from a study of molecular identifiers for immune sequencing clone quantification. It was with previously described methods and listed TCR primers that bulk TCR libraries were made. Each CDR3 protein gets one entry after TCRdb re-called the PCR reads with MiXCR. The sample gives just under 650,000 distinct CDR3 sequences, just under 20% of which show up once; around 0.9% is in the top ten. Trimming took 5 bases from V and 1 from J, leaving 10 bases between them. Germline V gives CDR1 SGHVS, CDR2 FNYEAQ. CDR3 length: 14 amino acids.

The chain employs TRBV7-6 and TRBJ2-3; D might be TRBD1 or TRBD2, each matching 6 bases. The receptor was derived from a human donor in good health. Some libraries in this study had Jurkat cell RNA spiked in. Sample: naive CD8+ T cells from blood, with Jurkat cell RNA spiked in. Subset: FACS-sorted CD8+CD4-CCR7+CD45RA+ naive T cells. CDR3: CASSQGTGTDTQYF. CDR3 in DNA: TGTGCCAGCAGCCAGGGGACTGGCACAGATACGCAGTATTTT.